The rows below give T cell receptor beta chains drawn from one sample of a study of blood T cell repertoires in COVID-19. Profiling relied on immunoSEQ multiplex PCR, and the TCRdb table lists in-frame clones only, not all of them. The sample records a few hundred thousand clones, around 85% being singletons. The sequenced material came from peripheral blood. The receptors stem from a young woman with acute or convalescent COVID-19. Each CDR3 is given with its conserved first and last residue. D genes are given only for firm matches. Only some rows state a clone size, as once, few, many or a class for expanded clones.

d_call | j_call | v_call | clone_size | cdr3_nt | cdr3_aa
. | TRBJ2-1 | TRBV14 | . | TGTGCCAGCAGCCATCCAAACCCCGCCAGGTCCTACAATGAGCAGTTCTTC | CASSHPNPARSYNEQFF
. | TRBJ2-3 | TRBV5-1 | . | TGCGCCAGCAGCGGGACTAGCACAGATACGCAGTATTTT | CASSGTSTDTQYF
TRBD1 | TRBJ2-5 | TRBV29-1 | . | TGCAGCGTTGACCAACTACCGGGACAGGGAAGGGAGACCCAGTACTTC | CSVDQLPGQGRETQYF
. | TRBJ1-5 | TRBV7-9 | . | TGTGCCAGCAGCCCTGGGAGGGATCAGCCCCAGCATTTT | CASSPGRDQPQHF
TRBD1 | TRBJ1-1 | TRBV6-1 | . | TGTGCCAGCAGTGCCTCAAGGACAGGGGGCAGAACTGAAGCTTTCTTT | CASSASRTGGRTEAFF
TRBD1 | TRBJ2-7 | TRBV6-5 | few | TGTGCCAGTCGGACAGGGGGCTCCTACGAGCAGTACTTC | CASRTGGSYEQYF
. | TRBJ2-7 | TRBV10-3 | . | TGTGCCATCAGTGAGTTTGTTACCTACGAGCAGTACTTC | CAISEFVTYEQYF
. | TRBJ1-2 | TRBV6-5 | . | TGTGCCAGCAGTTCTGGGAGGTATGGCTACACCTTC | CASSSGRYGYTF
TRBD1 | TRBJ2-5 | TRBV12-3/TRBV12-4 | . | TGTGCCAGCAAAGGGACAGAAGAGACCCAGTACTTC | CASKGTEETQYF
. | TRBJ2-2 | TRBV9 | . | TGTGCCAGCAGCGTAGATCTACCCGGGGAGCTGTTTTTT | CASSVDLPGELFF
TRBD2 | TRBJ2-4 | TRBV30 | . | TGTGCCTGGAGTTCCACCAGGACTAGCGGGGGGATAAACATTCAGTACTTC | CAWSSTRTSGGINIQYF
. | TRBJ1-6 | TRBV6-5 | . | TGTGCCAGCAGTTACTTTACGGGAGATTCACCCCTCCACTTT | CASSYFTGDSPLHF
. | TRBJ1-2 | TRBV2 | . | TGTGCCACCGGTGGACTTGAGGCCTACTATGGCTACACCTTC | CATGGLEAYYGYTF
TRBD2 | TRBJ2-1 | TRBV6-5 | . | TGTGCCAGCGGGAGGGCCCACAATGAGCAGTTCTTC | CASGRAHNEQFF
. | TRBJ1-2 | TRBV7-9 | . | TGTGCCAGCAGCTTAACAACTAACTATGGCTACACCTTC | CASSLTTNYGYTF
. | TRBJ1-4 | TRBV4-1 | . | TGCGCCAGCAGCCAAGAGCAGGGTATTAATGAAAAACTGTTTTTT | CASSQEQGINEKLFF
TRBD2 | TRBJ2-1 | TRBV28 | . | TGTGCCAGCAGGTACTTAGGTTCGGGAGGGCCACGTAATGAGCAGTTCTTC | CASRYLGSGGPRNEQFF
. | TRBJ2-7 | TRBV3-1/TRBV3-2 | . | TGTGCCAGCAGCCAGACACAGGGTGGCAACGAGCAGTACTTC | CASSQTQGGNEQYF
. | TRBJ2-7 | TRBV29-1 | . | TGCAGCGTTGGAATTCAGGGGCCCGAGCAGTACTTC | CSVGIQGPEQYF
. | TRBJ2-3 | TRBV19 | . | TGTGCCAGTAGTCCCGGAAGTGCGGCTCTTACTAGCACAGATACGCAGTATTTT | CASSPGSAALTSTDTQYF
. | TRBJ1-5 | TRBV7-9 | . | TGTGCCAGCAGCTCCAACAATCAGCCCCAGCATTTT | CASSSNNQPQHF
TRBD1 | TRBJ2-2 | TRBV10-3 | . | TGTGCCACAGGGGGCGCCGACGGTTCCGGGGAGCTGTTTTTT | CATGGADGSGELFF
. | TRBJ1-2 | TRBV24-1 | . | TGTGCCACCAGTGAGGCAGGCGCTAACTATGGCTACACCTTC | CATSEAGANYGYTF
. | TRBJ1-1 | TRBV2 | once | TGTGCCAGCGTCAGGGACACTGAAGCTTTCTTT | CASVRDTEAFF
. | TRBJ2-5 | TRBV5-5 | . | TGTGCCAGCAGCGGCAGGGAAGAGACCCAGTACTTC | CASSGREETQYF